This paragraph covers one T cell receptor (beta chain) sequence. This clonotype has only a few counts. Its antigen is currently not known. Qualities for individual bases were not recorded, and no much larger clone is one base off. These data originate in a study of T cells after yellow fever vaccination (dated by TCRdb to between 2018 and 2020). A note on the overall study: The SMART-Seq v4 Ultra Low Input RNA kit was used to prepare libraries from fractions with low cell numbers. To follow T-cell clones before and after both primary and booster YFV17D yellow fever vaccination, bulk TCR alpha and beta repertoires underwent longitudinal sequencing. Two healthy male donors, one aged 18 to 29 and one aged 30 to 40 years, made up the cohort. Blood was drawn at multiple timepoints before and after primary and secondary immunization, with bulk PBMC replicates and cell subsets isolated. The study at large found these results: Computational filtering was required because FACS-sorted repertoires could contain abundant contaminating clonotypes from the bulk population. The study included only a couple of donors, which limits how far the findings can be generalized. The secondary T-cell response was weaker than the primary response but faster, peaking on day 5 instead of day 15. After the booster, most clones that had expanded after primary vaccination were detected again (around 97% of CD4 and over 75% of CD8), suggesting broad maintenance of memory. A small fraction of clonotypes showed up in both the CD4 and CD8 compartments, probably as a result of convergent recombination.

TCR cDNA was synthesized by 5'RACE template switching, which introduced a universal primer site and unique molecular identifiers. Priming for cDNA synthesis came from both the TCR alpha and TCR beta constant segments. Library amplification used two PCR steps, and the second PCR step added sample barcodes and sequencing adapters. Sequencing of libraries was performed on Illumina HiSeq 2500 (2x100 bp) or NovaSeq (2x150 bp). Regarding the original processing steps: MIGEC handled demultiplexing of reads and collapsing into UMI consensus sequences, while MiXCR performed V(D)J alignment. Clonotypes responding to the vaccine were identified with edgeR on replicate PBMC samples, with the criteria of FDR below 0.01 and a log2 fold change above 5 up to day 15. Bulk clonotypes were assigned CD4 or CD8 identity according to which sequenced CD4 or CD8 repertoire held them at higher abundance. TCRdb itself trimmed the public reads at Q25 with fastp, ran MiXCR and retained productive beta chains. Rows with a matching CDR3 protein are joined into one entry that keeps the most common DNA and genes. None of the V and J calls come from the authors' own analysis; TCRdb made them. The sample data list around 73,000 distinct CDR3 sequences, and just under 8% of these were observed just once. The leading ten clones occupy 41% of the sample.

What this sample's treatment or condition label stands for: live attenuated yellow fever vaccine strain. A standard Ficoll-Paque protocol was used to isolate PBMCs from peripheral blood. CD4 and CD8 T-cell fractions were isolated with Dynabeads CD4 and CD8 positive selection kits. RNA was extracted with TriZol from bulk PBMCs, CD4 and CD8 fractions, and dextramer-positive and dextramer-negative fractions. CDR1 and CDR2 were assigned from the germline V gene as SGDLS and YYNGEE. The junction shows trimming of 2 bases on V and 7 bases on J, plus 6 bases between the germline ends. The cysteine opens and the phenylalanine closes a CDR3 of 12 amino acids. Solely the CDR3 DNA is kept, with 36 bases framed from the first base.

Recombination linked TRBV9 to TRBJ2-2, with no reliable assignment of the D segment. This receptor was taken from a man aged 25 to 40 who received the YFV17D yellow fever vaccine. The starting material was CD8+ T cells sorted from PBMCs, obtained on the day of the yellow fever booster vaccination. The CDR3 protein sequence reads: CASSVHGGELFF. The DNA reads as follows: TGTGCCAGCAGCGTCCATGGCGGGGAGCTGTTTTTT.